The sequence of this T cell receptor (beta chain) was determined in a study of Graves' ophthalmopathy and Graves' hyperthyroidism. Broader study findings: At 70.59% sensitivity and 72.22% specificity, the model predicted progression of the ophthalmopathy. A model of 13 signatures distinguished ophthalmopathy from stable hyperthyroidism at 87.88% sensitivity and 65% to 84% specificity.

This CDR3 contains 16 residues. Germline V gene data show CDR1 as DFQATT and CDR2 as SNEGSKA (reference sequence). V dropped 0 bases and J dropped 5; count of bases not matched to a gene: 9. Of note for this clonotype: No antigen is known for it.

For repertoire sequencing, the TCR beta CDR3 regions were amplified from RNA transcripts. First-round RT-PCR relied on HTBI primers, and a second-round multiplex PCR came next. TCRdb called the multiplex PCR reads again in MiXCR, with one record for every CDR3 protein. Seen here are about 740,000 distinct CDR3 sequences, 35% to 50% observed once, and the top ten hold 44%. Sequenced input: peripheral blood. The receptor's source is an adult man with Graves' ophthalmopathy. The chain is built from TRBV20-1 and TRBJ2-5, with TRBD2 identical over 10 bases. The CDR3 protein is CSAREASGGLRETQYF. CDR3 nucleotide sequence: TGCAGTGCTAGAGAAGCTAGCGGGGGCCTCCGGGAGACCCAGTACTTC.